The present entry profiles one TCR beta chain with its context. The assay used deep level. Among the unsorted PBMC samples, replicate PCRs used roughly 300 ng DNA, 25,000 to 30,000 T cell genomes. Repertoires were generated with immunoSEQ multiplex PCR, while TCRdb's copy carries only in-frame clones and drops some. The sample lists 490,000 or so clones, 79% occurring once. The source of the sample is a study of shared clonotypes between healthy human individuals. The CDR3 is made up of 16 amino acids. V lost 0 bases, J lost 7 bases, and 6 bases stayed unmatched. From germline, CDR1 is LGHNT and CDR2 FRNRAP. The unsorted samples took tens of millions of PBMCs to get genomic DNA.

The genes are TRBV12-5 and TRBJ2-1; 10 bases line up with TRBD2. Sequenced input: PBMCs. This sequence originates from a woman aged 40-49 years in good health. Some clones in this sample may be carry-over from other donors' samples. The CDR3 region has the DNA TGTGCTAGTGGTTTGGTACTGGGGACTAGCGTGAATGAGCAGTTCTTC. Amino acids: CASGLVLGTSVNEQFF.